Below, 26 T cell receptor beta chains from the same sample are listed, as sequenced in a study of T cell responses to AZD1222 COVID-19 vaccine. Profiling relied on immunoSEQ multiplex PCR, and the TCRdb table lists in-frame clones only, not all of them. The sample contains about 110,000 clones, around 94% of which appear only once. The specimen comprised peripheral blood, sampled on day 0 of AZD1222 vaccination. The receptors shown here come from an adult in good health.

V usage is TRBV5-5 and J usage is TRBJ2-1; D may be TRBD1 (6 bases). V gave up 1 base and J gave up 8 bases, with 13 bases separating them. CDR1 is SGHKS, CDR2 YYEKEE, per germline (reference sequence). CDR3 length: 14 amino acids. CDR3 nucleotides: TGTGCCAGCAGCTTGACAGGGTGGGGCCATGAGCAGTTCTTC. Translation gives CASSLTGWGHEQFF.

This sequence joins TRBV6-5 and TRBJ1-1, with D unclear. The CDR3 is made up of 13 amino acids. Germline V lookup: CDR1 MNHEY, CDR2 SVGAGI. V was trimmed by 6 bases and J by 4 bases, leaving 12 bases between them. CDR3 coding DNA: TGTGCCAGCAGCCCACGGGTGCCCACTGAAGCTTTCTTT. Protein product: CASSPRVPTEAFF.

The chain is built from TRBV30 and TRBJ1-1; 9 nucleotides match TRBD1. CDR3 length: 13 residues. Germline CDR1 is GTSNPN and CDR2 is SVGIG (reference sequence). V lost 8 bases and J lost 4; bases outside the gene matches: 8. CDR3 loop: CAGRAGQGTEAFF. CDR3 in DNA: TGTGCCGGGCGCGCGGGACAGGGCACTGAAGCTTTCTTT. The whole variable domain, remainder taken from reference TRBV30 and TRBJ1-1, is SQTIHQWPATLVQPVGSPLSLECTVEGTSNPNLYWYRQAAGRGLQLLFYSVGIGQISSEVPQNLSASRPQDRQFILSSKKLLLSDSGFYLCAGRAGQGTEAFFGQGTRLTVV.

The chain couples TRBV20-1 to TRBJ1-6; D remains ambiguous. Germline V CDR1 and CDR2: DFQATT, SNEGSKA (reference sequence). V was pared by 3 bases and J by 9 bases, with 12 bases between. CDR3 size: 13 residues. CDR3 amino acids: CSASGGKGSPLHF. CDR3 DNA: TGCAGTGCTAGTGGCGGAAAAGGTTCACCCCTCCACTTT.

Only one count was recorded for this clone. The genes are TRBV5-6 and TRBJ1-6, with D perhaps matching TRBD1 (5 bases). Trimming took 2 bases from V and 11 from J, leaving 14 bases between them. CDR3 size: 14 residues. The germline V gene encodes CDR1 SGHDT and CDR2 YYEEEE. In nucleotides, the CDR3 is TGTGCCAGCAGCTTCAGGGCAATCAGAACACCCCTCCACTTT. Its protein is CASSFRAIRTPLHF.

The chain is built from TRBV11-1 and TRBJ1-2; D unclear. This CDR3 region has 13 residues. Germline CDR1 reads SGHAT; CDR2 reads FQDESV (reference sequence). V was cut by 6 bases and J by 1 base, with 9 bases left in between. The CDR3, as DNA: TGTGCCAGCAGTCCGAGTCGTAACTATGGCTACACCTTC. This gives the protein CASSPSRNYGYTF.

This clone was seen only once. The J gene is TRBJ2-1, the V gene TRBV7-2; tentatively, D is TRBD1 (5 bases). This CDR3 contains 15 residues. The V end was cut by 1 base, the J end by 10 bases, with 17 bases between. Germline-derived CDR1 and CDR2 are SGHTA and FQGNSA. The CDR3: CASSLGGSPTTEQFF. In DNA form, the CDR3 reads TGTGCCAGCAGCTTAGGGGGCAGCCCCACCACGGAGCAGTTCTTC.

This clone showed up just a few times. This rearrangement joins TRBV6-5 to TRBJ1-4; D is possibly TRBD1 (6 bases). Germline V gene data show CDR1 as MNHEY and CDR2 as SVGAGI. CDR3 length: 14 residues. Trimming pared 7 bases from V and 7 bases from J, leaving 16 bases between. CDR3 bases: TGTGCCAGCACAACTACAGGGTTTTCTGAAAAACTGTTTTTT. Translating gives CASTTTGFSEKLFF.

This sequence joins TRBV10-3 and TRBJ2-1, with 8 bases aligning to TRBD2. Per germline, CDR1 ENHRY and CDR2 SYGVKD. Trimming cost V 10 bases and J 8 bases; bases outside gene matches: 16. There are 15 residues in the CDR3. DNA of the CDR3: TGTGCCACCCTAAATAGCGGGGCCGAGGTTTATGAGCAGTTCTTC. It encodes CATLNSGAEVYEQFF.

The V and J genes are TRBV6-5 and TRBJ2-1, with 7 bases fitting TRBD1. This CDR3 is built from 14 residues. The germline V gene encodes CDR1 MNHEY and CDR2 SVGAGI. The J segment lost 2 bases and the V segment lost 5 bases, leaving 3 bases of the junction unmatched. The CDR3 here is CASSKTGTYNEQFF. The CDR3 coding sequence is TGTGCCAGCAGTAAGACAGGGACCTACAATGAGCAGTTCTTC.

The V gene is TRBV11-2, the J gene TRBJ1-5; D remains ambiguous. V lost 1 base to trimming and J lost 4 bases, with 5 bases between them. Germline V gene data show CDR1 as SGHAT and CDR2 as FQNNGV. CDR3 size: 13 residues. The CDR3 sequence: CASSLAGNQPQHF. The CDR3 nucleotides are TGTGCCAGCAGCTTAGCCGGGAATCAGCCCCAGCATTTT.

The chain is built from TRBV4-1 and TRBJ1-1; tentative D call: TRBD1 (5 bases). The CDR3 length is 12 residues. CDR1 is MGHRA, CDR2 YSYEKL, per germline. With 4 bases removed from V and 8 bases from J, the gap between germline ends came to 11 bases. The CDR3 loop is CASSLPWTEAFF. CDR3 coding DNA: TGCGCCAGCAGCCTGCCGTGGACAGAAGCTTTCTTT.

The gene calls are TRBV7-6 and TRBJ1-3; D is unclear. Germline values: CDR1 SGHVS, CDR2 FNYEAQ. The CDR3 runs to 17 residues. V was pared by 3 bases and J by 0 bases, with 15 bases between. CDR3 sequence (DNA): TGTGCCAGCAGCTTTGGGTCCCCGACATTCTCTGGAAACACCATATATTTT. Its protein is CASSFGSPTFSGNTIYF.

The chain joins TRBV7-6 to TRBJ1-6; D is perhaps TRBD1 (5 bases). Looked up from germline, CDR1 is SGHVS and CDR2 is FNYEAQ. This CDR3 comprises 14 residues. Trimming pared 3 bases from V and 9 bases from J, leaving 12 bases between. The CDR3 reads CASSFLGAGSPLHF. The CDR3 DNA is TGTGCCAGCAGCTTCCTAGGGGCTGGTTCACCCCTCCACTTT.

The chain employs TRBV5-1 and TRBJ2-7, with 7 bases fitting TRBD2. Per the germline V gene, CDR1 is SGHRS and CDR2 is YFSETQ. This CDR3 region has 16 residues. The V gene end was trimmed by 0 bases and the J gene end by 3 bases; junction bases not matched to a gene: 9. Here the CDR3 reads CASSLDAQRGYYEQYF. The DNA for the CDR3 is TGCGCCAGCAGCTTGGATGCCCAGCGGGGATACTACGAGCAGTACTTC.

CDR3 DNA sequence: TGTGCCAGCAGCTTAGGGTTAGCGGGGAACACAGATACGCAGTATTTT. Protein product: CASSLGLAGNTDTQYF. V and J are TRBV11-1 and TRBJ2-3; 8 positions agree with TRBD2. The CDR3 contains 16 residues. With V trimmed by 1 base and J by 2 bases, 5 bases remained unmatched. Germline values: CDR1 SGHAT, CDR2 FQDESV (reference sequence).

This chain connects TRBV3-1 (or the pseudogene TRBV3-2) to TRBJ2-2; TRBD1 or TRBD2 may be the D gene (5 bases each). Looked up from germline, CDR1 is LGHDT and CDR2 is YNNKEL (reference sequence). CDR3 length equals 14 residues. Trimming stripped 4 bases from V and 6 bases from J, with 12 bases between. The CDR3 spells CASSPTGAAGELFF. The CDR3 DNA reads as TGTGCCAGCAGCCCCACCGGGGCCGCCGGGGAGCTGTTTTTT.

A single count supports this clone. This chain links TRBV6-5 with TRBJ2-2; no reliable D call. Trimming removed 6 bases from V and 3 bases from J, with 8 bases in between. This CDR3 is 13 amino acids long. In germline, CDR1 is MNHEY, CDR2 SVGAGI. CDR3 loop: CASSSGYTGELFF. The CDR3 bases are TGTGCCAGCAGCTCCGGGTACACCGGGGAGCTGTTTTTT.

The chain employs TRBV11-2 and TRBJ1-4; tentative D call: TRBD1 (6 bases). V was clipped by 3 bases and J by 7 bases, with 15 bases between them. The germline V gene encodes CDR1 SGHAT and CDR2 FQNNGV. This CDR3 comprises 15 residues. The chain's CDR3 is CASSFGQYGAEKLFF. The CDR3 DNA reads as TGTGCCAGCAGCTTTGGACAGTACGGCGCTGAAAAACTGTTTTTT. Full variable domain (missing parts from reference TRBV11-2 and TRBJ1-4): EAGVAQSPRYKIIEKRQSVAFWCNPISGHATLYWYQQILGQGPKLLIQFQNNGVVDDSQLPKDRFSAERLKGVDSTLKIQPAKLEDSAVYLCASSFGQYGAEKLFFGSGTQLSVL.

This clone was observed once. The chain combines TRBV9 with TRBJ1-2; maybe TRBD1 (6 bases). The CDR3 extends over 16 amino acids. Trimming cost V 0 bases and J 0 bases, with 12 bases left between them. CDR1 is SGDLS and CDR2 is YYNGEE in the germline V gene. CDR3 sequence: CASSVELDSPNYGYTF. Written as DNA, the CDR3 is TGTGCCAGCAGCGTAGAACTGGACAGCCCTAACTATGGCTACACCTTC.

The gene calls are TRBV30 and TRBJ1-1; TRBD1 matches 8 bases. Germline CDR1 is GTSNPN and CDR2 is SVGIG (reference sequence). This CDR3 has 11 residues. V lost 4 bases and J lost 8; bases outside the gene matches: 3. CDR3 DNA sequence: TGTGCCTGGAACGGACAGGGCGAAGCTTTCTTT. Encoded protein: CAWNGQGEAFF.

The J gene is TRBJ2-1, the V gene TRBV18; 7 bases line up with TRBD1. From germline, CDR1 is KGHSH and CDR2 LQKENI. J lost 1 base, V lost 6 bases, and 9 bases had no gene match. The CDR3 is 16 residues long. CDR3 sequence reads: CASSPGTASSYNEQFF. CDR3 nucleotides: TGTGCCAGCTCCCCTGGGACAGCCTCTTCCTACAATGAGCAGTTCTTC.

The V and J genes are TRBV7-9 and TRBJ1-1, with 9 bases lining up with TRBD1. This CDR3 contains 14 residues. V shed 3 bases, J shed 12 bases, and the junction held 11 bases outside the gene matches. CDR1 and CDR2 from the germline V gene are SEHNR and FQNEAQ (reference sequence). CDR3 amino acids: CASSFTGRDRVPFF. The DNA of the CDR3 is TGTGCCAGCAGCTTTACCGGCAGGGACAGGGTGCCTTTCTTT.

This chain links TRBV10-3 with TRBJ1-1, with D unresolved. This CDR3 spans 13 amino acids. V shed 1 base and J shed 4 bases, with 7 bases lying between them. Germline CDR1 reads ENHRY; CDR2 reads SYGVKD. CDR3 bases: TGTGCCATCAGTGAGTGGGGTGGCACTGAAGCTTTCTTT. Residues: CAISEWGGTEAFF.

The chain uses TRBV2 and TRBJ2-7; weak D call: TRBD1 (5 bases). Germline V lookup: CDR1 SNHLY, CDR2 FYNNEI. Trimming stripped 2 bases from V and 4 bases from J, with 15 bases between. CDR3 size: 15 residues. This chain's CDR3 is CASSENAGIGYEQYF. The DNA for the CDR3 is TGTGCCAGCAGTGAAAATGCAGGGATCGGATACGAGCAGTACTTC.

The J gene is TRBJ1-2, the V gene TRBV19; 8 positions agree with TRBD1. With 4 bases clipped from V and 10 bases from J, the junction kept 5 bases outside the gene matches. Germline loops: CDR1 LNHDA, CDR2 SQIVND (reference sequence). The CDR3 has 12 residues. In nucleotides, the CDR3 is TGTGCCAGTAGTACAGGACAGGGCGACTACACCTTC. Protein sequence: CASSTGQGDYTF.